The subject of this entry is one TCR beta chain. Using immunoSEQ multiplex PCR, the repertoire was profiled, and TCRdb retains in-frame clones only, with some absent. Of 60,000 to 65,000 clones listed, around 77% are singletons. The record originates from a study of radiation and T cells in renal cell carcinoma. This CDR3 has 14 amino acids. V shed 5 bases and J 2 bases; nucleotides not matched to a gene: 3. Germline CDR1 SGHTA, CDR2 FQGNSA. Time point of the sample: blood 2 weeks post-SBRT. The treatment here: 15 Gy SBRT to primary tumor, nephrectomy 4 weeks later. After SBRT, blood was collected at 2 and 4 weeks, plus baseline.

This specimen was blood, taken from a patient whose treatment included radiotherapy and nephrectomy. The source of this sequence is a man aged 55 to 70 with renal cell carcinoma. The V call is TRBV7-2, the J call TRBJ2-3; the match to TRBD2 covers 8 bases. This CDR3 is CASSISGATDTQYF. The CDR3 DNA is TGTGCCAGCAGCATTAGCGGGGCCACAGATACGCAGTATTTT.